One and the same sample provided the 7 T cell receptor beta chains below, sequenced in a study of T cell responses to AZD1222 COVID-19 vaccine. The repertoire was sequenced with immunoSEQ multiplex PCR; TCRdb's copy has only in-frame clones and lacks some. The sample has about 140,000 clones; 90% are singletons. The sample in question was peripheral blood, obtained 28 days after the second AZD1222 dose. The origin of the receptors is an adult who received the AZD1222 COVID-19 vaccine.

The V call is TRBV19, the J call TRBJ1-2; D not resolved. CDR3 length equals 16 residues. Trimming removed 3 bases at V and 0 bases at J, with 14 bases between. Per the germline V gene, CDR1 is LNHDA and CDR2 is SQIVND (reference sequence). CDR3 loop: CASSMKSGTSNYGYTF. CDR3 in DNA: TGTGCCAGTAGTATGAAGTCGGGAACCTCTAACTATGGCTACACCTTC.

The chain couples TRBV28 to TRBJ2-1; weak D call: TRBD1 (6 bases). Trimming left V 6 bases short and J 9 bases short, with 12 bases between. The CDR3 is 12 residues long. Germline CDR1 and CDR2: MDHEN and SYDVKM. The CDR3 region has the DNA TGTGCCAGCAGCTACAGGGAGTTTGAGCAGTTCTTC. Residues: CASSYREFEQFF.

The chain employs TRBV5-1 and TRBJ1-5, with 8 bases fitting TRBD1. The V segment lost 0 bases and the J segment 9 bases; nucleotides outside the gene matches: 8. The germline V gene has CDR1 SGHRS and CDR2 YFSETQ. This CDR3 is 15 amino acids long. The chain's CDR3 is CASSLGGQVNSPQHF. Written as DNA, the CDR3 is TGCGCCAGCAGCTTGGGGGGACAGGTTAACTCGCCCCAGCATTTT.

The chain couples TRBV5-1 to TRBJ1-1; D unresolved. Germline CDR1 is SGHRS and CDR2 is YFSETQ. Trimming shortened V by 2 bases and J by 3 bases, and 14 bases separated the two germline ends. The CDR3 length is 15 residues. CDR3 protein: CASSFISGVYTEAFF. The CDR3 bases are TGCGCCAGCAGCTTTATTAGTGGCGTCTACACTGAAGCTTTCTTT.

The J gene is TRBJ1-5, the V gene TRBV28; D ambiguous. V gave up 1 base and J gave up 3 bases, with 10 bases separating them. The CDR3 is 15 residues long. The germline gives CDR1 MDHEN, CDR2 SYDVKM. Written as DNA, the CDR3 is TGTGCCAGCAGTTTATCCGCCAGACTCAATCAGCCCCAGCATTTT. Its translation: CASSLSARLNQPQHF.

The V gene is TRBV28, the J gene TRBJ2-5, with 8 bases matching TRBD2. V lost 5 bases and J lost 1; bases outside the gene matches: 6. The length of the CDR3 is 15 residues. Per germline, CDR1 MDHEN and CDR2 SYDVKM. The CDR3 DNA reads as TGTGCCAGCAGTCCTAGGACTAGCCCCCAAGAGACCCAGTACTTC. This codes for CASSPRTSPQETQYF.

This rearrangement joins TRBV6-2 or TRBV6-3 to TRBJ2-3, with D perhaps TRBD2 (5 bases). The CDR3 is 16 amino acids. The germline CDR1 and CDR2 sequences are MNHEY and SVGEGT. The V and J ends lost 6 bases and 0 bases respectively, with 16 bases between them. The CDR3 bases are TGTGCCAGCAGCCCTGAGCGGATTTACAGCACAGATACGCAGTATTTT. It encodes CASSPERIYSTDTQYF.